This TCR beta chain was obtained from a study of beta chain features in type 1 diabetes. Expressed TCRB transcripts were sequenced, since all the RNA that had been isolated was reverse transcribed. The assay was immunoSEQ multiplex PCR, and TCRdb's table has in-frame clones only and misses some. Of 450,000 to 600,000 clones in the sample, around 28% are singletons; the top ten hold around 0.065%. The clonotype comes from a man between 18 and 29 years old in good health. The source material was naive CD4+ T cells from blood.

The CDR3 DNA reads TGTGCCAGCAGACCATCCGCAGATACGCAGTATTTT. It codes for CASRPSADTQYF. The J gene is TRBJ2-3, the V gene TRBV7-2; no clear D. CDR1 is SGHTA, CDR2 FQGNSA, per germline. The V end lost 6 bases, the J end lost 4 bases, and 8 bases lay between the germline ends. This CDR3 is built from 12 residues.